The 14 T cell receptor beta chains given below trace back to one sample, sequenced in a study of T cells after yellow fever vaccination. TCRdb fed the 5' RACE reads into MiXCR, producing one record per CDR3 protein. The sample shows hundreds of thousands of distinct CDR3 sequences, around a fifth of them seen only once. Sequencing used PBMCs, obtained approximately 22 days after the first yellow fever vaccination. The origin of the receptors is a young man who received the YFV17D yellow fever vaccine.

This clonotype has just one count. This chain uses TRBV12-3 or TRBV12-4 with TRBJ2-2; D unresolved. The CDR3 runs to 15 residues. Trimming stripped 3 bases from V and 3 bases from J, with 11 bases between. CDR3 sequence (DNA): TGTGCCAGCAGTTTGCGGCAGGCCCACACCGGGGAGCTGTTTTTT. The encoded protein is CASSLRQAHTGELFF.

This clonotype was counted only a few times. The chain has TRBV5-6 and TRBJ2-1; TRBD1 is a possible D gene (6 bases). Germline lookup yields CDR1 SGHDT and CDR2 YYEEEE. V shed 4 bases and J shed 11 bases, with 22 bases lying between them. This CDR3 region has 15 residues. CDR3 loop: CASSPTYNSGTKQFF. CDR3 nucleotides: TGTGCCAGCAGCCCAACCTATAACTCGGGGACAAAGCAGTTCTTC.

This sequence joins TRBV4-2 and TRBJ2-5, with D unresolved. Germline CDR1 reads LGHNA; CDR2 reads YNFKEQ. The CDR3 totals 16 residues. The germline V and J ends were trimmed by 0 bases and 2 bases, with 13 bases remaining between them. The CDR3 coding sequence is TGTGCCAGCAGCCAAGAATTCTATGAGATTCAAGAGACCCAGTACTTC. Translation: CASSQEFYEIQETQYF.

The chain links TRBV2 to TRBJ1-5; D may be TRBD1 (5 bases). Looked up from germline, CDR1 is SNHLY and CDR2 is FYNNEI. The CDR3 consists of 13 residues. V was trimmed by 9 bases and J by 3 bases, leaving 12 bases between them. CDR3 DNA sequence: TGTGCCAGTGTACAGGAGATCAATCAGCCCCAGCATTTT. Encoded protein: CASVQEINQPQHF.

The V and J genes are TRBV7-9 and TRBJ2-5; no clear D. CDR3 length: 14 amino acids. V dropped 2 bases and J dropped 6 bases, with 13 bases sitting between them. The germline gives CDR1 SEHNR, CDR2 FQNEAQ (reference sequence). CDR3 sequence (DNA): TGTGCCAGCAGCTTACAGGATGGCAAGAAGACCCAGTACTTC. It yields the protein CASSLQDGKKTQYF.

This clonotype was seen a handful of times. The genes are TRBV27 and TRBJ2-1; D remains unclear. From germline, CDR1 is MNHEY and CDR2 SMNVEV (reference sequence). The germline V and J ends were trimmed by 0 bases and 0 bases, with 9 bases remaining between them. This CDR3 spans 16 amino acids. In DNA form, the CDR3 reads TGTGCCAGCAGTTTATCAGGGTTTCGCTCCTACAATGAGCAGTTCTTC. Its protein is CASSLSGFRSYNEQFF.

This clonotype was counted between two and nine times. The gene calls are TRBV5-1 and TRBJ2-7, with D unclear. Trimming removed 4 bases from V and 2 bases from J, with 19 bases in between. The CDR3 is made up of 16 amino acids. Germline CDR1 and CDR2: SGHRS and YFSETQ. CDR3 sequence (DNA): TGCGCCAGCAGCCATGTCCGTGGCTCCGACCCCTACGAGCAGTACTTC. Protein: CASSHVRGSDPYEQYF.

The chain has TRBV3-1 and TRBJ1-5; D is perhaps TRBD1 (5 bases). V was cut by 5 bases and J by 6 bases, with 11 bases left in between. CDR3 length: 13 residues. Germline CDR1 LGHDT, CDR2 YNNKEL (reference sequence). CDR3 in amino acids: CASSSSGGQPQHF. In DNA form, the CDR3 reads TGTGCCAGCAGCTCGTCCGGGGGTCAGCCCCAGCATTTT.

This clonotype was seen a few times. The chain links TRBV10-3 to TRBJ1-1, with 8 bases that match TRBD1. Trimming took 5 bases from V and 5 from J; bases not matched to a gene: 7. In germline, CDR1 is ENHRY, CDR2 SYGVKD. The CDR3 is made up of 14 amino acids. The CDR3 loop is CAISQGQVNTEAFF. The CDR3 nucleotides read TGTGCCATCAGTCAGGGACAGGTAAATACTGAAGCTTTCTTT.

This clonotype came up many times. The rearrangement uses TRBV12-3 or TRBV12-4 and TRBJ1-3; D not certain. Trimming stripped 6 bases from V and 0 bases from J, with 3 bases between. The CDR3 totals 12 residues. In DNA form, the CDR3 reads TGTGCCAGCAGCCTCTCTGGAAACACCATATATTTT. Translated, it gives CASSLSGNTIYF.

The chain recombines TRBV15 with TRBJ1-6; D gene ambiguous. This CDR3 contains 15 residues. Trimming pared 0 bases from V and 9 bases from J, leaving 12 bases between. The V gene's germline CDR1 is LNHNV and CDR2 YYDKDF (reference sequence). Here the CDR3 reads CATSRDRGLGSPLHF. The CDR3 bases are TGTGCCACCAGCAGAGATAGAGGGTTAGGTTCACCCCTCCACTTT.

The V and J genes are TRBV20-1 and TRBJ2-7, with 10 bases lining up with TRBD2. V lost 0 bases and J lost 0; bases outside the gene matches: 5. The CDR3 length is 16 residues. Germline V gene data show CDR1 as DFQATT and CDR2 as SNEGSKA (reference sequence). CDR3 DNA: TGCAGTGCTAGAGATCTGAGCGGGGGGGCCTCCTACGAGCAGTACTTC. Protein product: CSARDLSGGASYEQYF.

CDR3 residues: CASSQWDRDYEQYF. The CDR3 DNA sequence: TGTGCCAGCAGCCAGTGGGACAGGGACTACGAGCAGTACTTC. This rearrangement joins TRBV7-2 to TRBJ2-7, with TRBD1 identical over 9 bases. Germline V gene lookup returns CDR1 SGHTA and CDR2 FQGNSA. Germline trimming cut 5 bases from V and 3 bases from J; bases unmatched to any gene: 5. This CDR3 is 14 amino acids long.

The CDR3 here is CASSMGVNQPQHF. CDR3 in DNA: TGTGCCAGCAGTATGGGGGTGAATCAGCCCCAGCATTTT. The chain employs TRBV6-6 and TRBJ1-5, with a tentative D call TRBD1 (5 bases). Trimming took 5 bases from V and 4 from J, leaving 9 bases between them. There are 13 residues in the CDR3. Germline V gene sequence: CDR1 MNHNY, CDR2 SVGAGI (reference sequence).